Given below is one TCR beta chain in context. The source of the sample is a study of regulatory T cells in long-lasting Graves disease. The germline CDR1 and CDR2 sequences are SEHNR and FQNEAQ (reference sequence). V lost 5 bases to trimming and J lost 10 bases, with 5 bases between them. The CDR3 consists of 10 residues. Time point given: newly diagnosed GD, antithyroid drugs for less than 3 months. TCR sequences were obtained from RNA taken from PBMCs. The patient group derived from an endocrinology department in Xi'an, China. The TCR beta library used iRepertoire HTBI primers with Arm-PCR amplification of CDR3. TCRdb independently ran MiXCR on the multiplex PCR reads; one entry per CDR3 protein. Among 620,000 or so distinct CDR3 sequences, 16% were seen once, and the ten largest hold around 18%. These records were also assigned to another study, of T cells in Graves' hyperthyroidism and ophthalmopathy. Turning to that study: Every diagnosis used clinical symptoms, serum thyroxine and TRAb, thyroid ultrasound and orbital computed tomography.

The material was peripheral blood mononuclear cells (PBMCs), obtained at new diagnosis, from a patient treated with antithyroid drugs. The rearrangement links TRBV7-9 to TRBJ2-2; no reliable D call. The TCR originated in a woman in her 30s with Graves disease. CDR3 sequence (DNA): TGTGCCAGCAGCCGAGAGGAGCTGTTTTTT. This gives the protein CASSREELFF.